This is a list of T cell receptor beta chains from one sample in a study of cytomegalovirus exposure and HLA in healthy donors. The method was immunoSEQ multiplex PCR; TCRdb's version includes in-frame clones alone and lacks a portion of them. Among under 110,000 clones listed, 80% to 90% were seen once. The sequencing sample was made of PBMCs. The receptor source for this set is a man aged 50-60 years in good health and CMV-seronegative. Each CDR3 is given with its conserved first and last residue. Part of the rows lack a size; the others show once, few, many or a class for expanded clones.

v_gene	abundance	j_gene	CDR3aa
TRBV4-2	NA	TRBJ1-1	CASSQPGRGTRDTEAFF
TRBV11-2	NA	TRBJ1-2	CASSLSGATGDNYGYTF
TRBV29-1	NA	TRBJ1-6	CSVRDTGYNSPLHF
TRBV5-5	NA	TRBJ2-3	CASRTRQSTDTQYF
TRBV11-2	NA	TRBJ1-6	CASSLGGLRSPLHF
TRBV6-5	NA	TRBJ1-6	CASRRGPENNSPLHF
TRBV6-1	few	TRBJ1-2	CASSPVGASYGYTF
TRBV10-3	NA	TRBJ2-1	CATRPGLAGGPSNEQFF
TRBV19	few	TRBJ1-2	CASSIRTGGSGYTF
TRBV19	NA	TRBJ2-2	CASSIQSRSTGELFF
TRBV18	NA	TRBJ2-6	CASSPRSSGANVLTF
TRBV29-1	few	TRBJ2-6	CSAIQGSGANVLTF
TRBV7-9	NA	TRBJ1-6	CASGPENRDSPLHF
TRBV10-1	once	TRBJ2-1	CASSQGSAYNEQFF
TRBV28	few	TRBJ2-3	CASSLRGQPQYF
TRBV19	NA	TRBJ2-3	CASSTGQGTPDTQYF
TRBV18	NA	TRBJ2-5	CASSPGQGATETQYF
TRBV7-9	few	TRBJ1-1	CASTIDGMNTEAFF
TRBV19	NA	TRBJ2-3	CASSRSTSGGTDTQYF
TRBV9	NA	TRBJ2-2	CASSALTGTSKGGELFF
TRBV9	NA	TRBJ2-2	CASSVVSGGATGELFF
TRBV5-6	NA	TRBJ2-5	CASSLELVSQYF
TRBV27	NA	TRBJ2-1	CASSLVEGVWNEQFF
TRBV5-5	NA	TRBJ1-1	CASSLEWSGGGTEAFF
TRBV7-7	NA	TRBJ2-7	CASSLDQRSYEQYF
TRBV9	NA	TRBJ2-5	CASRPGTSYQETQYF
TRBV4-3	NA	TRBJ1-3	CASSQDEYSGNTIYF
TRBV2	NA	TRBJ2-5	CASSVGQGGQETQYF
TRBV5-5	NA	TRBJ1-1	CASSLSTGTEAFF
TRBV13	NA	TRBJ2-7	CASSNLGGYEQYF
TRBV7-6	NA	TRBJ2-1	CASSPGTFRNEQFF
TRBV18	NA	TRBJ1-2	CASSQTTGDYGYTF
TRBV6-5	NA	TRBJ1-2	CASSGGGYGYTF
TRBV18	NA	TRBJ1-1	CASSPRAAIRTEAFF
TRBV5-1	NA	TRBJ2-1	CASSLGGADEQFF
TRBV10-3	NA	TRBJ1-6	CAISDFSGTGNSPLHF
TRBV2	NA	TRBJ1-1	CASSKTFENTEAFF
TRBV10-3	NA	TRBJ1-4	CAIRGSTGANEKLFF
TRBV11-2	few	TRBJ2-7	CASRPPGHRLVRQYF
TRBV7-9	NA	TRBJ2-7	CASSFPLGVRHEQYF
TRBV5-4	NA	TRBJ1-2	CASSVGTAYGYTF
TRBV7-8	NA	TRBJ2-3	CASSIRATADTQYF